Listed below are T cell receptor beta chains from one sample, sequenced in a study of blood T cells in healthy people across ages. One entry per CDR3 protein, called by TCRdb with MiXCR from the 5' RACE reads. Among 2 million or so distinct CDR3 sequences listed, 40% to 55% were seen once. Sequences were obtained from blood. The receptors were gathered from a middle-aged woman in good health. The CDR3 runs from the conserved cysteine through the conserved F or W. A D gene is named only where the DNA matches it firmly. Rows give clone size only sometimes, using once, few, many, or a class for an expanded clone.

j_call d_call clone_size v_call cdr3_aa
TRBJ2-1 TRBD2 . TRBV20-1 CSARDWSSGGSYNEQFF
TRBJ2-5 TRBD2 few TRBV9 CASSVGLVSQETQYF
TRBJ2-5 . . TRBV20-1 CSARDIARGQETQYF
TRBJ2-5 . . TRBV20-1 CSARDIGAPRFETQYF
TRBJ2-5 TRBD1 few TRBV28 CASSFLDREETQYF
TRBJ2-7 . many TRBV20-1 CSARQAYEQYF
TRBJ2-7 TRBD1 . TRBV6-2/TRBV6-3 CASSYIPFPGQGIEQYF
. TRBD1 . TRBV4-3 CASSQTTGGRETQYF
TRBJ2-1 . . TRBV11-2 CASSLERTLGNEQFF
TRBJ2-1 TRBD2 few TRBV27 CASSFVRTSIFDEQFF
TRBJ1-6 TRBD1 few TRBV7-2 CASSLGSPTGRDSPLHF
TRBJ1-4 . once TRBV4-2 CASSHKGLLAANEKLFF
TRBJ2-6 . few TRBV20-1 CSAHPGHRFSGANVLTF
TRBJ2-7 . . TRBV18 CASSPAALSYEQYF
TRBJ2-7 . . TRBV6-5 CASTQQGTASYEQYF
TRBJ1-5 TRBD1 few TRBV6-2/TRBV6-3 CASSPPGGNSNQPQHF
TRBJ2-5 . few TRBV5-1 CASSLDPQAETQYF
TRBJ2-3 . . TRBV7-9 CASSLQGVAYF
TRBJ2-5 TRBD2 few TRBV3-1 CASSQDRLAGEGETQYF
TRBJ1-2 . . TRBV25-1 CTSSAPLERGTGYTF
TRBJ2-3 . . TRBV5-5 CASSLAGTYGDTQYF
TRBJ1-2 . . TRBV27 CASGEWGSYGYTF
TRBJ2-2 TRBD1 . TRBV12-3/TRBV12-4 CASSWDRLTGELFF
TRBJ2-5 . few TRBV27 CASSPLRWLETQYF
TRBJ2-3 TRBD1 . TRBV20-1 CSAREGQGERTDTQYF
TRBJ2-1 TRBD1 few TRBV27 CASSPGTGARNEQFF
TRBJ1-2 . few TRBV28 CAIKKGGATGGYTF
TRBJ2-5 . many TRBV15 CATSRDLPETQYF